What follows are 26 T cell receptor beta chains derived from one specimen sequenced in a study of Graves' ophthalmopathy and Graves' hyperthyroidism (dated by TCRdb to the late 2010s). TCRdb records Illumina HiSeq 2000 as the sequencer. For repertoire sequencing, TCR beta CDR3 regions were amplified from RNA transcripts. A first-round RT-PCR used HTBI primers with the Qiagen OneStep RT-PCR kit, followed by a second-round multiplex PCR, size selection and purification. The raw public data were reprocessed by TCRdb itself: fastp quality trimming at Q25, MiXCR clonotype calling, in-frame beta chains only. Each CDR3 protein appears once, grouped with its most common genes and DNA. Across this sample there are roughly 480,000 distinct CDR3 sequences, with about 15% seen only once. Of the sample, 9.8% is held by the ten largest clones. The sample was blood. Receptors originate from a woman younger than 45 with Graves' ophthalmopathy. Donor details come from another sample of the same person, matched by shared clones.

This clonotype was detected ten times or more. The CDR3 sequence is CASRKGQGPNQPQHF. The CDR3 coding sequence is TGTGCCAGCAGGAAGGGACAGGGCCCCAATCAGCCCCAGCATTTT. The chain uses TRBV28 and TRBJ1-5; TRBD1 matches at 9 bases. CDR3 length: 15 residues. V was clipped by 6 bases and J by 3 bases; unmatched bases: 6. Germline CDR1 is MDHEN and CDR2 is SYDVKM.

This clonotype was detected only a few times. The chain is built from TRBV18 and TRBJ2-7; the D gene is possibly TRBD1 (5 bases). V lost 2 bases to trimming and J lost 3 bases, with 14 bases between them. The length of the CDR3 is 15 residues. CDR1 is KGHSH and CDR2 is LQKENI in the germline V gene. CDR3 DNA sequence: TGTGCCAGCTCACCAAGCCATACAGGTTACTACGAGCAGTACTTC. Translation gives CASSPSHTGYYEQYF.

The chain joins TRBV5-1 to TRBJ2-5; D perhaps matches TRBD1 (6 bases). The CDR3 is 16 residues long. CDR1 is SGHRS, CDR2 YFSETQ, per germline. V was shortened by 0 bases and J by 2 bases, with 14 bases between the two germline ends. The CDR3 region has the DNA TGCGCCAGCAGCTTGGGGACAGATCTCCGACAAGAGACCCAGTACTTC. It encodes CASSLGTDLRQETQYF.

The table lists this clonotype with many counts. The rearrangement links TRBV7-8 to TRBJ1-5, with 9 bases aligning to TRBD1. V shed 5 bases and J 6 bases; nucleotides not matched to a gene: 8. Germline CDR1 reads SGHVS; CDR2 reads FQNEAQ. The CDR3 has 15 residues. The CDR3 nucleotides read TGTGCCAGCAGCGGAACAGGGGGCGTGGGTCAGCCCCAGCATTTT. Translated: CASSGTGGVGQPQHF.

The chain recombines TRBV19 with TRBJ2-5; D tentatively reads TRBD1 or TRBD2 (5 bases each). V was clipped by 5 bases and J by 5 bases, with 18 bases between them. Germline-derived CDR1 and CDR2 are LNHDA and SQIVND (reference sequence). The CDR3 is made up of 15 amino acids. The CDR3 bases are TGTGCCAGTAGTCCCTGGGACGAGAATCCGGAGACCCAGTACTTC. Amino acid sequence: CASSPWDENPETQYF.

This clonotype was counted many times. A junction boundary mismatches the germline segment, possibly from a read error. The chain joins TRBV2 to TRBJ1-5; 9 bases are a match to TRBD1. This CDR3 is built from 13 residues. Germline CDR1 and CDR2: SNHLY and FYNNEI. The CDR3 bases are TGTGCCAGCGGTGACAGGGGGAACGTGCCCCAGCATTTT. This gives the protein CASGDRGNVPQHF.

This clonotype was seen repeatedly, ten times or more. This chain connects TRBV5-1 to TRBJ1-3; tentatively, D is TRBD1 (6 bases). The CDR3 sequence is 14 residues long. The germline CDR1 and CDR2 sequences are SGHRS and YFSETQ. Between the trimmed V and J ends, which lost 4 bases and 2 bases, there was a span of 10 bases. CDR3 nucleotides: TGCGCCAGCAGCCTCGGACAGACTGGAAACACCATATATTTT. Translated: CASSLGQTGNTIYF.

This clonotype appeared a few times. This chain joins TRBV27 and TRBJ2-3; 8 bases line up with TRBD2. The germline gives CDR1 MNHEY, CDR2 SMNVEV (reference sequence). The V segment lost 8 bases and the J segment 3 bases; nucleotides outside the gene matches: 13. This CDR3 has 16 residues. CDR3 DNA sequence: TGTGCCAGCCGAAACGGGGGGGCTTGGTCGACAGATACGCAGTATTTT. Amino acids: CASRNGGAWSTDTQYF.

The sample holds many counts of this clonotype. The gene calls are TRBV6-4 and TRBJ2-5, with 9 bases aligning to TRBD2. The CDR3 sequence is 15 residues long. V dropped 5 bases and J dropped 4; count of bases not matched to a gene: 8. The germline gives CDR1 MRHNA, CDR2 SNTAGT. CDR3 coding DNA: TGTGCCAGCAGTACGCCGGGACTAGCTCGAGAGACCCAGTACTTC. This sequence encodes CASSTPGLARETQYF.

This clonotype was observed a handful of times. The chain is built from TRBV27 and TRBJ2-2, with D tentatively TRBD1 or TRBD2 (6 bases each). Between the trimmed V and J ends, which lost 2 bases and 5 bases, there was a span of 18 bases. The CDR3 extends over 17 amino acids. Per germline, CDR1 MNHEY and CDR2 SMNVEV (reference sequence). The DNA of the CDR3 is TGTGCCAGCAGTTTAGCCCCAACGGGGGCTCTAACCGGGGAGCTGTTTTTT. Translating it yields CASSLAPTGALTGELFF.

This clonotype was seen repeatedly, ten times or more. The chain has TRBV11-2 and TRBJ1-1; no clear D gene. The CDR3 is 13 amino acids. With 1 base removed from V and 4 bases from J, the gap between germline ends came to 7 bases. Germline CDR1 and CDR2: SGHAT and FQNNGV. DNA of the CDR3: TGTGCCAGCAGCTTAGGACACCTCACTGAAGCTTTCTTT. It yields the protein CASSLGHLTEAFF.

This clonotype was observed many times. The chain employs TRBV12-3 or TRBV12-4 and TRBJ1-6; TRBD1 aligns across 7 bases. V shed 3 bases, J shed 6 bases, and the junction held 2 bases outside the gene matches. This CDR3 has 14 residues. DNA for the CDR3: TGTGCCAGCAGTTTTCAGGGGGTTAATTCACCCCTCCACTTT. Protein sequence: CASSFQGVNSPLHF.

This clonotype was recorded many times. V usage is TRBV20-1 and J usage is TRBJ2-7, with 7 bases aligning to TRBD1. The CDR3 runs to 14 residues. The V gene end was trimmed by 5 bases and the J gene end by 1 base; junction bases not matched to a gene: 8. The germline V gene encodes CDR1 DFQATT and CDR2 SNEGSKA (reference sequence). The chain's CDR3 is CSASQGWESYEQYF. CDR3 nucleotide sequence: TGCAGTGCTTCACAGGGGTGGGAGTCCTACGAGCAGTACTTC.

Worth noting for this clonotype: The CDR3 end shows no conserved phenylalanine or tryptophan, and so a read error is likely. The chain links TRBV6-1 to TRBJ2-2; 7 bases are shared with TRBD1. CDR1 is MNHNS, CDR2 SASEGT, per germline. The V gene end was trimmed by 8 bases and the J gene end by 1 base; junction bases not matched to a gene: 7. CDR3 length: 15 amino acids. The CDR3 sequence is CASGWDRENTGELFV. CDR3 nucleotide sequence: TGTGCCAGCGGCTGGGACAGAGAGAACACCGGGGAGCTGTTTGTT.

In this sample, this clonotype turned up many times. This chain connects TRBV11-2 to TRBJ2-7; no firm D call. The germline V and J ends were trimmed by 1 base and 3 bases, with 7 bases remaining between them. Germline CDR1 reads SGHAT; CDR2 reads FQNNGV. CDR3 length: 13 residues. CDR3 in amino acids: CASSLAVYYEQYF. The CDR3 DNA reads as TGTGCCAGCAGCTTAGCGGTGTACTACGAGCAGTACTTC.

The chain joins TRBV5-1 to TRBJ2-7, with 12 positions matching TRBD2. This CDR3 is built from 15 residues. The junction had 8 bases not matched to a gene; V was cut back by 4 bases and J by 6 bases. Looked up from germline, CDR1 is SGHRS and CDR2 is YFSETQ. The CDR3 DNA follows: TGCGCCAGCAGCCGAACTAGCGGGAGGACCCGCGAGCAGTACTTC. Residues: CASSRTSGRTREQYF.

This clonotype was counted at least ten times. J is TRBJ2-3 and V is TRBV7-6; 10 bases agree with TRBD2. Germline V lookup: CDR1 SGHVS, CDR2 FNYEAQ. V trimming: 1 base; J trimming: 2 bases; junction bases outside the gene matches: 3. The CDR3 has 16 amino acids. The CDR3: CASSLVSGGITDTQYF. The CDR3 nucleotides are TGTGCCAGCAGCTTAGTTAGCGGGGGGATCACAGATACGCAGTATTTT.

This clonotype was counted at least ten times. The V and J genes are TRBV2 and TRBJ1-2, with 9 bases lining up with TRBD1. The V segment lost 4 bases and the J segment 2 bases; nucleotides outside the gene matches: 8. CDR3 length: 16 residues. Germline lookup yields CDR1 SNHLY and CDR2 FYNNEI. The CDR3 here is CASSVLGGTGNYGYTF. CDR3 in DNA: TGTGCCAGCAGTGTCCTTGGGGGGACAGGGAACTATGGCTACACCTTC.

CDR3 loop: CASSLTGTGGEETQYF. CDR3 in DNA: TGTGCCAGCAGTTTAACCGGGACAGGGGGCGAAGAGACCCAGTACTTC. The chain has TRBV6-5 and TRBJ2-5; 12 positions match TRBD1. Germline V gene lookup returns CDR1 MNHEY and CDR2 SVGAGI. This CDR3 contains 16 residues. V lost 4 bases, J lost 3 bases, and 6 bases stayed unmatched.

This clonotype was seen at least ten times. J is TRBJ1-1 and V is TRBV12-3 or TRBV12-4, with 11 bases fitting TRBD1. CDR3 size: 15 residues. V was pared by 2 bases and J by 7 bases, with 6 bases of the junction left unmatched. CDR3 region: CASSLYGQGADEAFF. The CDR3 nucleotides read TGTGCCAGCAGTTTATACGGACAGGGGGCAGATGAAGCTTTCTTT.

This clonotype appeared many times. DNA of the CDR3: TGTGCCAGCAGTGTGACTCGCACAGATACGCAGTATTTT. As protein: CASSVTRTDTQYF. The rearrangement links TRBV6-5 to TRBJ2-3, with no clear D. Germline CDR1 and CDR2: MNHEY and SVGAGI. Trimming took off 5 bases at V and 1 base at J, with 7 bases between the two ends. The CDR3 sequence is 13 residues long.

In this sample, this clonotype turned up a few times. This sequence joins TRBV18 and TRBJ1-1; D gene ambiguous. Germline lookup yields CDR1 KGHSH and CDR2 LQKENI. The CDR3 has 15 residues. V was pared by 2 bases and J by 4 bases, with 14 bases between. This chain's CDR3 is CASSPKAAEGTEAFF. CDR3 in DNA: TGTGCCAGCTCACCAAAGGCGGCGGAGGGCACTGAAGCTTTCTTT.

This clonotype was seen at least ten times. The V call is TRBV12-3 or TRBV12-4, the J call TRBJ2-7; TRBD2 is a possible D gene (6 bases). The CDR3 runs to 14 residues. Trimming pared 4 bases from V and 3 bases from J, leaving 13 bases between. CDR3: CASSSGTPDYEQYF. In DNA, the CDR3 is TGTGCCAGCAGTTCAGGGACTCCCGACTACGAGCAGTACTTC.

The chain carries TRBV2 and TRBJ2-4; 10 bases are shared with TRBD2. V was pared by 4 bases and J by 8 bases, with 5 bases of the junction left unmatched. In germline, CDR1 is SNHLY, CDR2 FYNNEI. The CDR3 sequence is 14 residues long. The CDR3 region has the DNA TGTGCCAGCAGTGTAGCGGGGGGCCGGGACATTCAGTACTTC. As protein: CASSVAGGRDIQYF.

The chain combines TRBV28 with TRBJ1-5; 12 bases are a match to TRBD1. The germline V gene has CDR1 MDHEN and CDR2 SYDVKM. This CDR3 is 15 amino acids long. V dropped 4 bases and J dropped 7; count of bases not matched to a gene: 5. CDR3 in DNA: TGTGCCAGCAGTTCCCCGGGACAGGGGGCCCAGCCCCAGCATTTT. Encoded protein: CASSSPGQGAQPQHF.

This clonotype was picked up many times. The CDR3 DNA follows: TGTGCCAGCAGTCCACAGGGGCAACTAGCCAAAAACATTCAGTACTTC. Translating it yields CASSPQGQLAKNIQYF. The rearrangement joins TRBV6-2 or TRBV6-3 to TRBJ2-4, with 7 bases that match TRBD1. The CDR3 consists of 16 residues. The V gene end was trimmed by 5 bases and the J gene end by 0 bases; junction bases not matched to a gene: 7. Germline-derived CDR1 and CDR2 are MNHEY and SVGEGT.